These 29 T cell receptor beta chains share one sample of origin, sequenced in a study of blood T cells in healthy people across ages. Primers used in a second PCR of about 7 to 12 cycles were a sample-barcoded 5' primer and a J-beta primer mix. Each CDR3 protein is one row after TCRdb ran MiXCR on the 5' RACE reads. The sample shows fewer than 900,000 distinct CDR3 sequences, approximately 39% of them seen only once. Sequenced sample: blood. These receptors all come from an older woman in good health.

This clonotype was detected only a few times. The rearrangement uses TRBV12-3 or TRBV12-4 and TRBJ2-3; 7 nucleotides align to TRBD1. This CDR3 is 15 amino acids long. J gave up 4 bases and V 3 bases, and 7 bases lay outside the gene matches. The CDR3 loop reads CASSFEGALADTQYF. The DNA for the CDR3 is TGTGCCAGCAGTTTTGAGGGGGCTCTAGCAGATACGCAGTATTTT.

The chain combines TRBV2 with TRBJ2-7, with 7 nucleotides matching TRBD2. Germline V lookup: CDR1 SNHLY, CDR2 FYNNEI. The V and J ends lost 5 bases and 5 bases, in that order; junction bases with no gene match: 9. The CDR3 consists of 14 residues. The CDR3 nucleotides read TGTGCCAGCAGTAGCGGGACCCTTCCCAACGAGCAGTACTTC. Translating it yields CASSSGTLPNEQYF.

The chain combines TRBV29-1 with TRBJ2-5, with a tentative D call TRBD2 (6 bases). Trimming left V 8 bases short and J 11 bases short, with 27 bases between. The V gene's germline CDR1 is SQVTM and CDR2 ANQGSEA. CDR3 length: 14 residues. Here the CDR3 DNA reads TGCAGCCCCGGGCGGGGAGCGGACTACAATGAGCAGTACTTC. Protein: CSPGRGADYNEQYF.

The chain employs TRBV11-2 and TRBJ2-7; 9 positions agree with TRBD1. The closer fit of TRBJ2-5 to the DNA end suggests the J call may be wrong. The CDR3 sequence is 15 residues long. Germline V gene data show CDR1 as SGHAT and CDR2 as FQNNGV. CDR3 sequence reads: CASIGRDRAFGTQYF. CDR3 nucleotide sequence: TGTGCCAGCATCGGCCGGGACAGGGCTTTTGGGACCCAGTACTTC.

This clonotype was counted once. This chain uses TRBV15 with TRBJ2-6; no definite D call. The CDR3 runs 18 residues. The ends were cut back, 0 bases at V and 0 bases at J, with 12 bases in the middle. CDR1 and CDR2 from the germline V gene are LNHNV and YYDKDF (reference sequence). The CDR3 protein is CATSREVHELSGANVLTF. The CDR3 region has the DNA TGTGCCACCAGCAGAGAGGTTCATGAGCTCTCTGGGGCCAACGTCCTGACTTTC.

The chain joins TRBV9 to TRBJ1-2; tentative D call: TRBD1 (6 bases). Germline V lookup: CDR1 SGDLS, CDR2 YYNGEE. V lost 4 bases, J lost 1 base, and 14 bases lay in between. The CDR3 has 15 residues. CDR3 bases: TGTGCCAGCAGCCTAGGGGGAAACGATAACTATGGCTACACCTTC. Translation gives CASSLGGNDNYGYTF. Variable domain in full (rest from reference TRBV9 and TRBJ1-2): DSGVTQTPKHLITATGQRVTLRCSPRSGDLSVYWYQQSLDQGLQFLIQYYNGEERAKGNILERFSAQQFPDLHSELNLSSLELGDSALYFCASSLGGNDNYGYTFGSGTRLTVV.

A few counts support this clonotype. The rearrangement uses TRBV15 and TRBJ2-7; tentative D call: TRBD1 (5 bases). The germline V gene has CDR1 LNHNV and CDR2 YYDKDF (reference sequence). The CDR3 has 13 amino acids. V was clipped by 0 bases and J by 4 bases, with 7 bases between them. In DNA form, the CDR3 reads TGTGCCACCAGCAGAGATTCAGGGTACGAGCAGTACTTC. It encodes CATSRDSGYEQYF.

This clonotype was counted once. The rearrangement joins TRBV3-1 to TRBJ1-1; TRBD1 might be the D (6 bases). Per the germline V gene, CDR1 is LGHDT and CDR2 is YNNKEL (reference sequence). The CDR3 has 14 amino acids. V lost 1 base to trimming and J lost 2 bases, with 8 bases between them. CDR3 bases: TGTGCCAGCAGCCAAGTGACAGGAAACACTGAAGCTTTCTTT. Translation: CASSQVTGNTEAFF.

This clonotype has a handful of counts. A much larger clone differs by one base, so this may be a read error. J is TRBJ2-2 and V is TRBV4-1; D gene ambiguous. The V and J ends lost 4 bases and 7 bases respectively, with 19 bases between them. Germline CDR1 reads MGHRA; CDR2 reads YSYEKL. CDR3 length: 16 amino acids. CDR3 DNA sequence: TGCGCCAGCAGCCCCAAGGAGAGCCTAGGAGACGGGGAGCTGTTTTTT. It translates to CASSPKESLGDGELFF.

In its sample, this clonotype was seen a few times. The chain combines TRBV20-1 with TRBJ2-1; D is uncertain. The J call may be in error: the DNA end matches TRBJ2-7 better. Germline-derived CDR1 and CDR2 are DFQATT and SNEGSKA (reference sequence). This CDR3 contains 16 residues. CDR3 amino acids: CSAPGKGQSSYNEQYF. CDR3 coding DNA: TGCAGTGCTCCAGGTAAAGGCCAGAGCTCCTACAATGAGCAGTACTTC.

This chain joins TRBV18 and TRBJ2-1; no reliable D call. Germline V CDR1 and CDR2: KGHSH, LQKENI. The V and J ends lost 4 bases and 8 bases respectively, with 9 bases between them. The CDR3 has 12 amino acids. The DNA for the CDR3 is TGTGCCAGCTCACGAGGTGCTGATGAGCAGTTCTTC. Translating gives CASSRGADEQFF.

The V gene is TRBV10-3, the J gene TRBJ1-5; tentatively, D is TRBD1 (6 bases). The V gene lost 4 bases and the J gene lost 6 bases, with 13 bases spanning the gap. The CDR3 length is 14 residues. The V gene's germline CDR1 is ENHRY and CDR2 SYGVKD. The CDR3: CAISAGTTAQPQHF. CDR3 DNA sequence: TGTGCCATCAGTGCCGGGACAACAGCTCAGCCCCAGCATTTT.

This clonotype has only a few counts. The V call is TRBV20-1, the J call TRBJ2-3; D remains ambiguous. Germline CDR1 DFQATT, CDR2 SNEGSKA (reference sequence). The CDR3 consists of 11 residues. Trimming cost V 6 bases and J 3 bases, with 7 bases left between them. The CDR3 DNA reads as TGCAGTGCCCGTAGAACAGATACGCAGTATTTT. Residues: CSARRTDTQYF.

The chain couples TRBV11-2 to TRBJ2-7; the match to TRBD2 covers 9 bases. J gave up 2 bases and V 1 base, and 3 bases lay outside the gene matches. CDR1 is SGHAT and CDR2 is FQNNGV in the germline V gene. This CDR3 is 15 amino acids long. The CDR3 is CASSLGGGGAYEQYF. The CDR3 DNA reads TGTGCCAGCAGCTTAGGGGGCGGGGGGGCCTACGAGCAGTACTTC.

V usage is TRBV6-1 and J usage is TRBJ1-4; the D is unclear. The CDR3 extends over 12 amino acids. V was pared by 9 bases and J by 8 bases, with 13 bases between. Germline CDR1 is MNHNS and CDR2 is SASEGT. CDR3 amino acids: CASWEVGEKLFF. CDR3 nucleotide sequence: TGTGCCAGTTGGGAGGTAGGCGAAAAACTGTTTTTT.

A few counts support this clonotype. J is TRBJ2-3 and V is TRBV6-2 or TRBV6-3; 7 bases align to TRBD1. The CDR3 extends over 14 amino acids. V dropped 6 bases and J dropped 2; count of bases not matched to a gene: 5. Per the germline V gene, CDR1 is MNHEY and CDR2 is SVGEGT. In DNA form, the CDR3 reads TGTGCCAGCAGGCGGACAGGCCTCACAGATACGCAGTATTTT. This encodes CASRRTGLTDTQYF.

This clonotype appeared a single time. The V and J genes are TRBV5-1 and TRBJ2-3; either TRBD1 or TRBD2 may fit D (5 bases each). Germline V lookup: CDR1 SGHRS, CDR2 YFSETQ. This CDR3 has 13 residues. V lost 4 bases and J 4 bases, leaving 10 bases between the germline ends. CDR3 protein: CASSRGAADTQYF. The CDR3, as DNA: TGCGCCAGCAGCCGAGGGGCAGCAGATACGCAGTATTTT.

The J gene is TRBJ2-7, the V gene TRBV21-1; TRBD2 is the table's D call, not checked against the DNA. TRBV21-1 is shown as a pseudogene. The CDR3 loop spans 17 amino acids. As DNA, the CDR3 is TGTGCCAGCAGCAAAGCGCTGGAGCGGGCTTATGAGAGGGAGCAGTACTTC. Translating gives CASSKALERAYEREQYF.

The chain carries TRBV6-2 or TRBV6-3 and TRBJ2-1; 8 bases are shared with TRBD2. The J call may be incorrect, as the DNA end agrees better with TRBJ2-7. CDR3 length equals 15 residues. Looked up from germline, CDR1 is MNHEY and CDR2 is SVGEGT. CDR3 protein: CASSPQAGEYNEQYF. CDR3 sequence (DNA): TGTGCCAGCAGCCCCCAAGCGGGAGAATACAATGAGCAGTACTTC.

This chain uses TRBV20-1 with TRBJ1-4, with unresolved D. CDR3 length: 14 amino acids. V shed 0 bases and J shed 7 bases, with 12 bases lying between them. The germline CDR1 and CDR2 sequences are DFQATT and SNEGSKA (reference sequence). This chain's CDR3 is CSARETGKSEKLFF. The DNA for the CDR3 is TGCAGTGCTAGAGAAACCGGGAAGAGTGAAAAACTGTTTTTT.

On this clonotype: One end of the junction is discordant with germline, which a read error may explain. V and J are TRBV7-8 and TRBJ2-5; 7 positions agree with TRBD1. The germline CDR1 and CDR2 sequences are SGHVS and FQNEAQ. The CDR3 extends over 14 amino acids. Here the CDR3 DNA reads TGTGTCAGCTCCCGAGACAGGGTGCCCAATGAGCAGTACTTC. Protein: CVSSRDRVPNEQYF.

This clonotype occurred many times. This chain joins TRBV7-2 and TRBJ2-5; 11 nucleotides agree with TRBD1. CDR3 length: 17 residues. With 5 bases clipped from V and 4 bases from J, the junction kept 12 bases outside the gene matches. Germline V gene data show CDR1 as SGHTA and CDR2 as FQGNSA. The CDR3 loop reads CASSPRVGTGGRETQYF. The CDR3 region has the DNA TGTGCCAGCAGCCCTAGAGTGGGGACAGGGGGGCGAGAGACCCAGTACTTC.

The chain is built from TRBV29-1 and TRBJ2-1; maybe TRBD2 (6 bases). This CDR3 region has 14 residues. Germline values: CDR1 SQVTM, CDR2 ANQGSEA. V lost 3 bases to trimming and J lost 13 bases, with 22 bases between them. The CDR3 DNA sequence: TGCAGCGTTGAGATCCGGGACTCCTGGGAGACCCAGTTCTTC. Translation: CSVEIRDSWETQFF.

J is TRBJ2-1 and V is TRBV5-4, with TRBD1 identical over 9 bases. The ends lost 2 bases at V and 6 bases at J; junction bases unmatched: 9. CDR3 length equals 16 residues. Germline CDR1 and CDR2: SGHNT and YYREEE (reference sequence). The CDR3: CASSLSRTGVGNEQFF. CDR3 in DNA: TGTGCCAGCAGCTTATCCAGGACAGGGGTGGGCAATGAGCAGTTCTTC. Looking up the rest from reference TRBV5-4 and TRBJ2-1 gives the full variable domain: ETGVTQSPTHLIKTRGQQVTLRCSSQSGHNTVSWYQQALGQGPQFIFQYYREEENGRGNFPPRFSGLQFPNYSSELNVNALELDDSALYLCASSLSRTGVGNEQFFGPGTRLTVL.

The CDR3 loop reads CASSFGTSGRYGDEQFF. CDR3 DNA: TGTGCCAGCAGTTTCGGGACTAGCGGGAGGTATGGGGATGAGCAGTTCTTC. V usage is TRBV28 and J usage is TRBJ2-1; TRBD2 agrees at 15 bases. This CDR3 spans 17 amino acids. The germline V gene encodes CDR1 MDHEN and CDR2 SYDVKM. The junction had 8 bases not matched to a gene; V was cut back by 3 bases and J by 8 bases. Full variable domain (rest looked up from reference TRBV28 and TRBJ2-1): DVKVTQSSRYLVKRTGEKVFLECVQDMDHENMFWYRQDPGLGLRLIYFSYDVKMKEKGDIPEGYSVSREKKERFSLILESASTNQTSMYLCASSFGTSGRYGDEQFFGPGTRLTVL.

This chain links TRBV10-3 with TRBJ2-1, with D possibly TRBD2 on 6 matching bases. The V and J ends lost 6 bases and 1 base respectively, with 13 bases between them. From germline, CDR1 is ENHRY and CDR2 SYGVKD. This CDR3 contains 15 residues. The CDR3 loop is CAISSGVKSYNEQFF. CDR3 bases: TGTGCCATCAGCTCGGGGGTAAAGTCCTACAATGAGCAGTTCTTC.

CDR3 bases: TGTGCCAGCAGCTTGGGACAGGGGATAGCTCAGCCCCAGCATTTT. Amino acids: CASSLGQGIAQPQHF. V and J are TRBV7-9 and TRBJ1-5; 10 nucleotides agree with TRBD1. Germline values: CDR1 SEHNR, CDR2 FQNEAQ (reference sequence). V was clipped by 3 bases and J by 6 bases; unmatched bases: 5. The CDR3 covers 15 residues. The complete variable domain, with remaining parts taken from reference TRBV7-9 and TRBJ1-5, reads DTGVSQNPRHKITKRGQNVTFRCDPISEHNRLYWYRQTLGQGPEFLTYFQNEAQLEKSRLLSDRFSAERPKGSFSTLEIQRTEQGDSAMYLCASSLGQGIAQPQHFGDGTRLSIL.

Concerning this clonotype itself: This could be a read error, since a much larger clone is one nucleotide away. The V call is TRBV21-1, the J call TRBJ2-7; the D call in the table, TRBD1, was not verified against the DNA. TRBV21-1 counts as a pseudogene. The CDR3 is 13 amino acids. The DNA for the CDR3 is TGTGCCAGCAGCAGCCCCAAGGTTGAGACCCGGTACTTC. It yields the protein CASSSPKVETRYF.

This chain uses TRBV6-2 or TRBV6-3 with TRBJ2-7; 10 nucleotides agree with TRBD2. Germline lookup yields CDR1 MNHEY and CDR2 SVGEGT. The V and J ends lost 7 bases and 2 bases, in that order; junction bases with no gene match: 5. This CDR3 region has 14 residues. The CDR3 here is CASTSSGSAYEQYF. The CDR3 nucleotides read TGTGCCAGCACATCTAGCGGGAGTGCCTACGAGCAGTACTTC.